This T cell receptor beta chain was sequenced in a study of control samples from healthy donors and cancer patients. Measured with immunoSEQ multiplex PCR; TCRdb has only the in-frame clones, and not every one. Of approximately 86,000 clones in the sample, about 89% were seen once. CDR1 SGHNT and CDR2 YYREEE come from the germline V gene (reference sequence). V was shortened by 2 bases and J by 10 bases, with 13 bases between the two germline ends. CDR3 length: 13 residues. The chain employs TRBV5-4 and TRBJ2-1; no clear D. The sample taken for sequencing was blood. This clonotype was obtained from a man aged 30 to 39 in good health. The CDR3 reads CASSFHLKVEQFF. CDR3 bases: TGTGCCAGCAGCTTCCACCTCAAGGTCGAGCAGTTCTTC. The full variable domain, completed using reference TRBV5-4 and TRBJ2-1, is ETGVTQSPTHLIKTRGQQVTLRCSSQSGHNTVSWYQQALGQGPQFIFQYYREEENGRGNFPPRFSGLQFPNYSSELNVNALELDDSALYLCASSFHLKVEQFFGPGTRLTVL.